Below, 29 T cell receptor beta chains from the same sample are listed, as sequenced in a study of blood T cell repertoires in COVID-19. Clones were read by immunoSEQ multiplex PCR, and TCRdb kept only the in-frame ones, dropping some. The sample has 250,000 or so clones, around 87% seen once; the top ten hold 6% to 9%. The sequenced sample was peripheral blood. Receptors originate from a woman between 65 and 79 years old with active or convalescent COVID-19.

The CDR3 coding sequence is TGTGCCAGCAGCTTGGACTACCAAGAGACCCAGTACTTC. Amino acid sequence: CASSLDYQETQYF. V usage is TRBV7-9 and J usage is TRBJ2-5, with D possibly being TRBD2 (5 bases). With 3 bases removed from V and 0 bases from J, the gap between germline ends came to 5 bases. The CDR3 runs 13 residues. CDR1 and CDR2 (germline): SEHNR, FQNEAQ (reference sequence). Variable domain in full (rest from reference TRBV7-9 and TRBJ2-5): DTGVSQNPRHKITKRGQNVTFRCDPISEHNRLYWYRQTLGQGPEFLTYFQNEAQLEKSRLLSDRFSAERPKGSFSTLEIQRTEQGDSAMYLCASSLDYQETQYFGPGTRLLVL.

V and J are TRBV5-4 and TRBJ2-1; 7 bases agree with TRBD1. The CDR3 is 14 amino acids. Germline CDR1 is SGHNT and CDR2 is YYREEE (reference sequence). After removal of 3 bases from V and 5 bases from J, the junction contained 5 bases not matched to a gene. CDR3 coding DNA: TGTGCCAGCAGCTATTTCGACAGGGACAATGAGCAGTTCTTC. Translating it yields CASSYFDRDNEQFF.

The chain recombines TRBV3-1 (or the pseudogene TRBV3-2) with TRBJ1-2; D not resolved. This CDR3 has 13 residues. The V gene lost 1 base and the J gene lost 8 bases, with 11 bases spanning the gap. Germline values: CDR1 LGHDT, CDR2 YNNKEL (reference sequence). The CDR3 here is CASSQGAEGGYTF. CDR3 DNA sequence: TGTGCCAGCAGCCAAGGGGCCGAAGGCGGCTACACCTTC.

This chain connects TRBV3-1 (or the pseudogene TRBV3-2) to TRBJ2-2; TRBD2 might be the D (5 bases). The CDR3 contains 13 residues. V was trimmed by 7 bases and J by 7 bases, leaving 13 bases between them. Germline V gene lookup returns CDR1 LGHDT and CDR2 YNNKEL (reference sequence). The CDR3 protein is CASKWTGSGELFF. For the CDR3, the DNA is TGTGCCAGCAAGTGGACGGGAAGCGGGGAGCTGTTTTTT.

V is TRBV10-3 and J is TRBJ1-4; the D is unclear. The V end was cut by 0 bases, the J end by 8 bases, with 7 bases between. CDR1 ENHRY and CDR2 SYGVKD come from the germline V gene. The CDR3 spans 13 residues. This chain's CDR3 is CAISESNSEKLFF. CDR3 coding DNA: TGTGCCATCAGTGAGTCGAACTCGGAAAAACTGTTTTTT.

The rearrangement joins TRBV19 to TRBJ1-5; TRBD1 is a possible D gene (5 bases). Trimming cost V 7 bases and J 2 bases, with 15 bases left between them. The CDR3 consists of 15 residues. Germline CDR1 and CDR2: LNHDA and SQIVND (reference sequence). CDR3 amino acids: CASNGGWGRNQPQHF. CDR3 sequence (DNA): TGTGCCAGTAATGGGGGGTGGGGTCGCAATCAGCCCCAGCATTTT.

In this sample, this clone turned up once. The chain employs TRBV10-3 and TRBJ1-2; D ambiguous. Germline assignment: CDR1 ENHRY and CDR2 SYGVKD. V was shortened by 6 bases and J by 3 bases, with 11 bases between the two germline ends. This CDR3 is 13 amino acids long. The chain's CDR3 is CAIRAQADYGYTF. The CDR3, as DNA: TGTGCCATCAGAGCCCAGGCCGACTATGGCTACACCTTC.

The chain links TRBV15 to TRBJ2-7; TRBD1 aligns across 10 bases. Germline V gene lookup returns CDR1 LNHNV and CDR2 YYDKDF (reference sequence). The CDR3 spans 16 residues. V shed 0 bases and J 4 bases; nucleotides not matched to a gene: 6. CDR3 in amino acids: CATSRDRDRGRYEQYF. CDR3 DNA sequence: TGTGCCACCAGCAGAGATCGGGACAGGGGAAGATACGAGCAGTACTTC.

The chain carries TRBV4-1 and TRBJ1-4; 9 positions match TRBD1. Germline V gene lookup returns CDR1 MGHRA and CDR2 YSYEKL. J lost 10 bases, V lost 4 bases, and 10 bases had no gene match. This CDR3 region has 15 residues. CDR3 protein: CASSPWTGESRKLFF. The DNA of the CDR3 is TGCGCCAGCAGCCCTTGGACAGGGGAGTCAAGAAAACTGTTTTTT.

CDR3 coding DNA: TGTGCCAGCAGCTTGACCCCGGGTAGCACAGATACGCAGTATTTT. This gives the protein CASSLTPGSTDTQYF. The rearrangement uses TRBV5-4 and TRBJ2-3; no clear D gene. The V end was cut by 1 base, the J end by 0 bases, with 9 bases between. Germline loops: CDR1 SGHNT, CDR2 YYREEE (reference sequence). CDR3 size: 15 residues. The whole variable domain, filled in from reference TRBV5-4 and TRBJ2-3, reads ETGVTQSPTHLIKTRGQQVTLRCSSQSGHNTVSWYQQALGQGPQFIFQYYREEENGRGNFPPRFSGLQFPNYSSELNVNALELDDSALYLCASSLTPGSTDTQYFGPGTRLTVL.

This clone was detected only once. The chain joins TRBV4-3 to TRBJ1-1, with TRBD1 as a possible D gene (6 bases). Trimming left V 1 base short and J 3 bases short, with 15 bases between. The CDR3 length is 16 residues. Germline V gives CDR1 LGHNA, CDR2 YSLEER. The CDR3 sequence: CASSQVSSGQYTEAFF. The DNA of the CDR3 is TGCGCCAGCAGCCAAGTGTCGTCCGGACAGTACACTGAAGCTTTCTTT.

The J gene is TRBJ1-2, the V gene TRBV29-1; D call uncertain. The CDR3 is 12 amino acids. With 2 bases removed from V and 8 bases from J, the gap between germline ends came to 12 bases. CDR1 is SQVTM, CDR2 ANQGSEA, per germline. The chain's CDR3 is CSVESRNVGYTF. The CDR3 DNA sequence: TGCAGCGTTGAAAGCAGGAACGTAGGCTACACCTTC. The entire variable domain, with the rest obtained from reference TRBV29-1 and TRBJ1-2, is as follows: SAVISQKPSRDICQRGTSLTIQCQVDSQVTMMFWYRQQPGQSLTLIATANQGSEATYESGFVIDKFPISRPNLTFSTLTVSNMSPEDSSIYLCSVESRNVGYTFGSGTRLTVV.

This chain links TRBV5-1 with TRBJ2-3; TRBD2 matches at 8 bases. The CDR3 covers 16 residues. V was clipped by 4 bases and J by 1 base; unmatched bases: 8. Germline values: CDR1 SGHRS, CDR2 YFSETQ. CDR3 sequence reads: CASSLPGGAGTDTQYF. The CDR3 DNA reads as TGCGCCAGCAGCCTCCCGGGGGGGGCGGGCACAGATACGCAGTATTTT.

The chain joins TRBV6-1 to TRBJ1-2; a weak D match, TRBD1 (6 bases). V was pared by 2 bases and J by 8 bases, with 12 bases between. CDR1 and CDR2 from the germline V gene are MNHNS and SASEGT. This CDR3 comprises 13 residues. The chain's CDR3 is CASSELRTEGYTF. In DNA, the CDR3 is TGTGCCAGCAGTGAATTACGGACAGAAGGCTACACCTTC.

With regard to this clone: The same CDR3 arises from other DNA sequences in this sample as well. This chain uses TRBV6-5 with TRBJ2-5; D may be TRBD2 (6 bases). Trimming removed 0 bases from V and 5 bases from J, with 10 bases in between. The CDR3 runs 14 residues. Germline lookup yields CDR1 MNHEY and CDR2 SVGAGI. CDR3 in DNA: TGTGCCAGCAGTTACTCAGAGGGGAGGGAGACCCAGTACTTC. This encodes CASSYSEGRETQYF.

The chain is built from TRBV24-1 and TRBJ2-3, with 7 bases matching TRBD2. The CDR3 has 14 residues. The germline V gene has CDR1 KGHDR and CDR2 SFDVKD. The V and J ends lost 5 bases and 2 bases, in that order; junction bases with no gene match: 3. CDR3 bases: TGTGCCACCAGTGGAAGCGGGGCCACAGATACGCAGTATTTT. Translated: CATSGSGATDTQYF.

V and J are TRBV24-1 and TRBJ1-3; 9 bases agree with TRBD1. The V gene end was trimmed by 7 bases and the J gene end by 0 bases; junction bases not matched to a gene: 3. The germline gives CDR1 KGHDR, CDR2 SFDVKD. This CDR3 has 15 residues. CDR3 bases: TGTGCCACCAGCGCGACAGGGGGCTCTGGAAACACCATATATTTT. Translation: CATSATGGSGNTIYF.

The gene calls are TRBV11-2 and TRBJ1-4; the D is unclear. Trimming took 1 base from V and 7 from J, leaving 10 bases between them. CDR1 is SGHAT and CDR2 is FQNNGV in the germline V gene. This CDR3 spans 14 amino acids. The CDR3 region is CASSLGGIGEKLFF. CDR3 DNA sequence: TGTGCCAGCAGCTTAGGAGGGATTGGTGAAAAACTGTTTTTT.

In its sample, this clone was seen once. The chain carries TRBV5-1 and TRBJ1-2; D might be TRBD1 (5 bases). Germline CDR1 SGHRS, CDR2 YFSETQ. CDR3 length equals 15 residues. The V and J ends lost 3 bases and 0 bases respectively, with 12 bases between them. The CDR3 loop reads CASSSSGGTNYGYTF. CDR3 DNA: TGCGCCAGCAGCTCGAGTGGGGGGACTAACTATGGCTACACCTTC.

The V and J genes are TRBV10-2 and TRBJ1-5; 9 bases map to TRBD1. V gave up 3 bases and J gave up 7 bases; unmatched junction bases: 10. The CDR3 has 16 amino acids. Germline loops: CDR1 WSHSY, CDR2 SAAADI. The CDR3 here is CASSEPGGQGRQPQHF. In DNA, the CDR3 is TGCGCCAGCAGTGAACCAGGGGGACAGGGTAGGCAGCCCCAGCATTTT.

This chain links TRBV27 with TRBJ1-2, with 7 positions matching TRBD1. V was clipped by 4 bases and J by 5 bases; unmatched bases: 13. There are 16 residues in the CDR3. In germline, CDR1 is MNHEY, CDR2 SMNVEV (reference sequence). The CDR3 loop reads CASSSHPANRGYGYTF. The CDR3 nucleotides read TGTGCCAGCAGTTCTCACCCGGCCAACAGGGGTTATGGCTACACCTTC.

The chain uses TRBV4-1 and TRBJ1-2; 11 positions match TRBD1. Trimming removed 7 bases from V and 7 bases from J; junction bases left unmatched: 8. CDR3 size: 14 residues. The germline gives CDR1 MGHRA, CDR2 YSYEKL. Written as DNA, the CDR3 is TGCGCCAGCAACCGGGACAGGGGGGTCGGTGGCTACACCTTC. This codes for CASNRDRGVGGYTF.

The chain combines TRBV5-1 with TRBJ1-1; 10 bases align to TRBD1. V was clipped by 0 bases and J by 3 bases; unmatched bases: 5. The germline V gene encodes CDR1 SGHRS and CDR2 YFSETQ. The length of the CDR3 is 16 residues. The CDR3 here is CASSLARGTGDTEAFF. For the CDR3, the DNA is TGCGCCAGCAGCTTGGCCAGGGGGACAGGGGACACTGAAGCTTTCTTT.

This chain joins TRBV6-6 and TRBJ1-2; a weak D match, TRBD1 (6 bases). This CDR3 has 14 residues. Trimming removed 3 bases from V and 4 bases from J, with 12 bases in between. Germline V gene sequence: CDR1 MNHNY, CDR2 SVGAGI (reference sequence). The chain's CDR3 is CASSYRDTSYGYTF. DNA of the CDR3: TGTGCCAGCAGTTATAGGGACACTTCCTATGGCTACACCTTC.

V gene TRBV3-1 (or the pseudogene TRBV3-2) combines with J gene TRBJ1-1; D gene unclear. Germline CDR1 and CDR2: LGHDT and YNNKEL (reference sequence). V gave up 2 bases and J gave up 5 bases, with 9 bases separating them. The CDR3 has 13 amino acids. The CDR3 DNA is TGTGCCAGCAGCCAAACAGAGGGAACTGAAGCTTTCTTT. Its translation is CASSQTEGTEAFF.

CDR3 DNA sequence: TGTGCCAGCTCAGGTTCGGGTGCACATCAGCCCCAGCATTTT. Its protein product is CASSGSGAHQPQHF. The chain links TRBV18 to TRBJ1-5; unclear D gene. Trimming removed 5 bases from V and 5 bases from J, with 13 bases in between. This CDR3 has 14 residues. Germline V lookup: CDR1 KGHSH, CDR2 LQKENI.

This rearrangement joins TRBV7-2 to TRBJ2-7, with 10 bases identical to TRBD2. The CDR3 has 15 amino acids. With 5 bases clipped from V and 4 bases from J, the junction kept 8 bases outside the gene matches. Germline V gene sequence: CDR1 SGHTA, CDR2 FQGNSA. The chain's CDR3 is CASSLYTSGEYEQYF. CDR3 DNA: TGTGCCAGCAGCCTATATACTAGCGGGGAATACGAGCAGTACTTC.

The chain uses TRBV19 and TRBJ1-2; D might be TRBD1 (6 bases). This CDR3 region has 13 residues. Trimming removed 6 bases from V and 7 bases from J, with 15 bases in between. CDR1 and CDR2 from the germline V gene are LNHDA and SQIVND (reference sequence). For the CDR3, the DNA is TGTGCCAGTAGAAAGAGGACAGACGGTGGCTACACCTTC. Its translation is CASRKRTDGGYTF.

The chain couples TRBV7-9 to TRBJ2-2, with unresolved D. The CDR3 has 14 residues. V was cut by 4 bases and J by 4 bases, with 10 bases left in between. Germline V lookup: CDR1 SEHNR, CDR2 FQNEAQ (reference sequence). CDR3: CASSSTTGTGELFF. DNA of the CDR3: TGTGCCAGCAGCTCAACCACCGGCACCGGGGAGCTGTTTTTT.